This T cell receptor beta chain is from a study of shared clonotypes between healthy human individuals. Study conclusions and caveats: The naive CD4 repertoires of four donors were compared, and roughly 5.1% of clonotypes were shared.

From germline, CDR1 is SGHAT and CDR2 FQNNGV. The trim removed 5 bases at V and 8 bases at J, leaving 9 bases unmatched. This CDR3 spans 15 amino acids. Naive CD4+ cells were CD45RA-selected; the remaining cells were memory. In the original processing: Because ImmunoSEQ provided only junction sequences with no quality scores, the filtering differed. Only in-frame clones appear in the TCRdb table, and some are missing; sequencing was by immunoSEQ multiplex PCR. V, J and clone size derive from that table, while D and trimming were established from the DNA sequence. The sample has approximately 640,000 clones; around 72% are singletons. A remark on this clone: The antigen remains unidentified.

The V gene is TRBV11-2, the J gene TRBJ1-4; the match to TRBD1 covers 9 bases. This sequence was found in a woman in her 30s in good health. Sequences were obtained from memory CD4+ T cells sorted from blood. Subset given: CD45RA-negative fraction. The CDR3: CASSPGTGYREKLFF. DNA for the CDR3: TGTGCCAGCAGCCCAGGGACAGGGTATAGAGAAAAACTGTTTTTT. Full variable domain (missing parts from reference TRBV11-2 and TRBJ1-4): EAGVAQSPRYKIIEKRQSVAFWCNPISGHATLYWYQQILGQGPKLLIQFQNNGVVDDSQLPKDRFSAERLKGVDSTLKIQPAKLEDSAVYLCASSPGTGYREKLFFGSGTQLSVL.